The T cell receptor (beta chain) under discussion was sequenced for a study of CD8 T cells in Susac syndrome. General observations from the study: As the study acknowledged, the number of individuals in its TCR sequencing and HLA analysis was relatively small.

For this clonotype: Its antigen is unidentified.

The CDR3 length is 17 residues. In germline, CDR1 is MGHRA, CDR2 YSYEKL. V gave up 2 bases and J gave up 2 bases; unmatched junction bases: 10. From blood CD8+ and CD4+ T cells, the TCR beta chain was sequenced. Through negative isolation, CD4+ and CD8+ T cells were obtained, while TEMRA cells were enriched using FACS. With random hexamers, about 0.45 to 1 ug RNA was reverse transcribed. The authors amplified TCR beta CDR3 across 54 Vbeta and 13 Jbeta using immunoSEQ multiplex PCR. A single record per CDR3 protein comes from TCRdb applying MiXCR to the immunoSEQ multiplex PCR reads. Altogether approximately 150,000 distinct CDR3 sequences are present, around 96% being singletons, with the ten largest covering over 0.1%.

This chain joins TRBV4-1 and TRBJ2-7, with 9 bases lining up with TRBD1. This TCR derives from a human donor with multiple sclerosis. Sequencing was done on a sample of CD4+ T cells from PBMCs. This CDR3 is CASSQKRGQGFAYEQYF. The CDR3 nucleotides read TGCGCCAGCAGCCAAAAGAGGGGACAGGGATTCGCCTACGAGCAGTACTTC.